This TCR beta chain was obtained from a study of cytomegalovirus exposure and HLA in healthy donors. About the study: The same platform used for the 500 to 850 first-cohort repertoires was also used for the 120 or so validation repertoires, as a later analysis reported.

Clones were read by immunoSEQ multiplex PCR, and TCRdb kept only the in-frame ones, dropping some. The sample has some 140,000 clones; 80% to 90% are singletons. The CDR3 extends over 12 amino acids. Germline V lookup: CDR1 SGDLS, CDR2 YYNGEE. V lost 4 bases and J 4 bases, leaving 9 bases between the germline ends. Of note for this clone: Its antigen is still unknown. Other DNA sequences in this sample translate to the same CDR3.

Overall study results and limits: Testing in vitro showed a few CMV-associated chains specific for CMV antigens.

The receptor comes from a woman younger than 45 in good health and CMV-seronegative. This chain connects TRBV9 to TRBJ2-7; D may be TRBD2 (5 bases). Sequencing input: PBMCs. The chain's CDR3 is CASSPGGYEQYF. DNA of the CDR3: TGTGCCAGCAGCCCCGGCGGGTACGAGCAGTACTTC. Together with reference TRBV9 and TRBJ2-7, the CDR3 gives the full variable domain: DSGVTQTPKHLITATGQRVTLRCSPRSGDLSVYWYQQSLDQGLQFLIQYYNGEERAKGNILERFSAQQFPDLHSELNLSSLELGDSALYFCASSPGGYEQYFGPGTRLTVT.